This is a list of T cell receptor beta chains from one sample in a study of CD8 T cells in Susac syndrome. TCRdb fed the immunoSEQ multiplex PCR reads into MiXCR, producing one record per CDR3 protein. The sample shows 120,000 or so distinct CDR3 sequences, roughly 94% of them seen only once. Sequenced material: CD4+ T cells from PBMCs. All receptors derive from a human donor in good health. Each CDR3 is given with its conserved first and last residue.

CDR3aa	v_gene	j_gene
CASSQDRGRGTNEKLFF	TRBV4-3	TRBJ1-4
CATSDGGNLYNEQFF	TRBV24-1	TRBJ2-1
CATSRAGTVSYEQYF	TRBV15	TRBJ2-7
CASSAGTSGRSEQFF	TRBV9	TRBJ2-1
CASSSLAGESEQYF	TRBV12-3/TRBV12-4	TRBJ2-7
CASSLEETGDEQYF	TRBV7-9	TRBJ2-7
CASSSGGQGRNQPQHF	TRBV28	TRBJ1-5
CASSWGGDSYNEQFF	TRBV7-3	TRBJ2-1
CASSPVGANTEAFF	TRBV9	TRBJ1-1
CASSVQGGFSPLHF	TRBV9	TRBJ1-6
CASREMGGNYEQYF	TRBV12-3/TRBV12-4	TRBJ2-7
CASSLIEKGAYGYTF	TRBV5-6	TRBJ1-2
CASSYQREGPYEQYF	TRBV4-3	TRBJ2-7
CASSLRTGILGGYTF	TRBV3-1	TRBJ1-2
CASSTFSAGEQYF	TRBV19	TRBJ2-7
CASSLTENTEAFF	TRBV6-1	TRBJ1-1
CAWSGIAGAPLEQYF	TRBV30	TRBJ2-7
CASSPTTGIETQYF	TRBV12-3/TRBV12-4	TRBJ2-5
CSVEVQGGETQYF	TRBV29-1	TRBJ2-5
CASSRTGTGELFF	TRBV7-3	TRBJ2-2
CASSGTGGNQPQHF	TRBV6-2/TRBV6-3	TRBJ1-5
CAWSPQGPNNQPQHF	TRBV30	TRBJ1-5